These 15 T cell receptor beta chains originate from one sample sequenced in a study of cytomegalovirus exposure and HLA in healthy donors. Method: immunoSEQ multiplex PCR; TCRdb's copy keeps in-frame clones and lacks some. The sample lists 110,000 or so clones, 85% to 90% occurring once. The sample taken for sequencing was PBMCs. The receptors stem from a woman aged 18 to 35 in good health and CMV-seropositive.

The CDR3 nucleotides are TGTGCCAGTAGTTCCGGGACTAGCGGGAGTACAGATACGCAGTATTTT. Its protein is CASSSGTSGSTDTQYF. This chain joins TRBV19 and TRBJ2-3; 14 bases align to TRBD2. CDR3 size: 16 residues. Trimming cost V 5 bases and J 3 bases; bases outside gene matches: 4. Germline CDR1 and CDR2: LNHDA and SQIVND (reference sequence).

The chain has TRBV5-1 and TRBJ1-5; 10 positions agree with TRBD1. The germline V gene has CDR1 SGHRS and CDR2 YFSETQ. J gave up 2 bases and V 1 base, and 3 bases lay outside the gene matches. There are 16 residues in the CDR3. The CDR3 loop reads CASSLSGTGGNQPQHF. In nucleotides, the CDR3 is TGCGCCAGCAGCTTGTCCGGGACAGGGGGCAATCAGCCCCAGCATTTT.

About this clone: At the DNA level, this CDR3 is encoded by other sequences in the same sample as well. J is TRBJ1-1 and V is TRBV15; 8 bases match TRBD1. Germline values: CDR1 LNHNV, CDR2 YYDKDF (reference sequence). The CDR3 loop spans 16 amino acids. V trimming: 5 bases; J trimming: 1 base; junction bases outside the gene matches: 9. The chain's CDR3 is CATSEPDRAENTEAFF. CDR3 nucleotide sequence: TGTGCCACCAGCGAACCGGACAGGGCAGAGAACACTGAAGCTTTCTTT.

This chain connects TRBV9 to TRBJ2-5, with 9 nucleotides matching TRBD1. V lost 3 bases and J lost 2; bases outside the gene matches: 11. The CDR3 is 17 amino acids. From germline, CDR1 is SGDLS and CDR2 YYNGEE. For the CDR3, the DNA is TGTGCCAGCAGCGAGGGTTACAGGGGGCGCTTTCAAGAGACCCAGTACTTC. It translates to CASSEGYRGRFQETQYF.

V usage is TRBV9 and J usage is TRBJ1-3; the D gene is possibly TRBD1 (5 bases). The germline CDR1 and CDR2 sequences are SGDLS and YYNGEE. The V end was cut by 0 bases, the J end by 4 bases, with 17 bases between. The CDR3 consists of 17 residues. The CDR3, as DNA: TGTGCCAGCAGCGTAGGTCGGGGACTACATTCAGGAAACACCATATATTTT. This sequence encodes CASSVGRGLHSGNTIYF.

This chain joins TRBV27 and TRBJ1-1, with D perhaps matching TRBD1 (5 bases). From germline, CDR1 is MNHEY and CDR2 SMNVEV (reference sequence). The CDR3 covers 13 residues. Trimming removed 6 bases from V and 4 bases from J, with 12 bases in between. The CDR3 loop is CASSLGGGTEAFF. The CDR3 DNA sequence: TGTGCCAGCAGCCTGGGGGGAGGCACTGAAGCTTTCTTT.

This chain connects TRBV5-4 to TRBJ2-1, with 14 bases matching TRBD2. V trimming: 4 bases; J trimming: 7 bases; junction bases outside the gene matches: 4. The V gene's germline CDR1 is SGHNT and CDR2 YYREEE (reference sequence). The CDR3 consists of 15 residues. CDR3 protein: CASSLGTSGSNEQFF. In DNA form, the CDR3 reads TGTGCCAGCAGCCTGGGGACTAGCGGGAGTAATGAGCAGTTCTTC. Based on the CDR3 plus reference TRBV5-4 and TRBJ2-1, the full variable domain is ETGVTQSPTHLIKTRGQQVTLRCSSQSGHNTVSWYQQALGQGPQFIFQYYREEENGRGNFPPRFSGLQFPNYSSELNVNALELDDSALYLCASSLGTSGSNEQFFGPGTRLTVL.

The chain is built from TRBV19 and TRBJ2-1, with 10 bases matching TRBD2. V was clipped by 2 bases and J by 0 bases; unmatched bases: 1. Germline V gives CDR1 LNHDA, CDR2 SQIVND (reference sequence). The CDR3 contains 16 residues. The CDR3 nucleotides read TGTGCCAGTAGTATAATAGCGGGGGGCTCCTACAATGAGCAGTTCTTC. This encodes CASSIIAGGSYNEQFF.

CDR3 coding DNA: TGCGCCAGCAGCCAAACGGAGGTCCAAGAGACCCAGTACTTC. Translation gives CASSQTEVQETQYF. This chain links TRBV4-1 with TRBJ2-5; D possibly corresponds to TRBD2 (5 bases). Germline-derived CDR1 and CDR2 are MGHRA and YSYEKL. V was pared by 2 bases and J by 1 base, with 8 bases between. This CDR3 comprises 14 residues.

The rearrangement joins TRBV27 to TRBJ2-4; 7 nucleotides match TRBD1. The junction had 1 base not matched to a gene; V was cut back by 4 bases and J by 10 bases. CDR1 is MNHEY, CDR2 SMNVEV, per germline (reference sequence). This CDR3 is built from 11 residues. In DNA form, the CDR3 reads TGTGCCAGCAGTTCAGGGGGAATTCAGTACTTC. It specifies CASSSGGIQYF.

The chain links TRBV7-9 to TRBJ2-7; a weak D match, TRBD1 (6 bases). Trimming removed 5 bases at V and 4 bases at J, with 12 bases between. Germline V lookup: CDR1 SEHNR, CDR2 FQNEAQ (reference sequence). The CDR3 runs to 13 residues. CDR3 region: CASSPRGGYEQYF. CDR3 nucleotides: TGTGCCAGCAGCCCCAGGGGCGGGTACGAGCAGTACTTC.

The chain uses TRBV5-1 and TRBJ2-3; 7 nucleotides align to TRBD2. In germline, CDR1 is SGHRS, CDR2 YFSETQ. The CDR3 contains 17 residues. Unmatched junction bases numbered 9, after V lost 0 bases and J lost 2 bases. The CDR3 DNA reads as TGCGCCAGCAGCTTGGTAGGCGGGGGTACCAACACAGATACGCAGTATTTT. This encodes CASSLVGGGTNTDTQYF.

This chain links TRBV10-1 with TRBJ2-2, with D perhaps TRBD2 (7 bases). Germline CDR1 is WNHNN and CDR2 is SYGVQD (reference sequence). The CDR3 has 15 amino acids. Trimming took 2 bases from V and 5 from J, leaving 12 bases between them. The CDR3 here is CASSEVRGGTGELFF. The CDR3 DNA is TGCGCCAGCAGTGAGGTCAGGGGAGGGACCGGGGAGCTGTTTTTT.

The rearrangement uses TRBV4-1 and TRBJ2-3; 11 bases map to TRBD2. CDR3 length: 18 residues. The V segment lost 0 bases and the J segment 4 bases; nucleotides outside the gene matches: 9. Germline CDR1 reads MGHRA; CDR2 reads YSYEKL. In DNA form, the CDR3 reads TGCGCCAGCAGCCAAGAGGGTCTTCTAGCGGGGGGTGCAGATACGCAGTATTTT. As protein: CASSQEGLLAGGADTQYF.

V is TRBV29-1 and J is TRBJ1-1; 9 bases map to TRBD1. V lost 6 bases, J lost 4 bases, and 6 bases stayed unmatched. The V gene's germline CDR1 is SQVTM and CDR2 ANQGSEA. CDR3 length equals 13 residues. CDR3 DNA sequence: TGCAGCGTCGCGGGACAGGGTGTCACTGAAGCTTTCTTT. This gives the protein CSVAGQGVTEAFF. The whole variable domain, filled in from reference TRBV29-1 and TRBJ1-1, reads SAVISQKPSRDICQRGTSLTIQCQVDSQVTMMFWYRQQPGQSLTLIATANQGSEATYESGFVIDKFPISRPNLTFSTLTVSNMSPEDSSIYLCSVAGQGVTEAFFGQGTRLTVV.